One T cell receptor beta chain is described in this entry. The data stem from a study of blood T cell repertoires in COVID-19. Only in-frame clones appear in the TCRdb table, and some are missing; sequencing was by immunoSEQ multiplex PCR. The data contain a few hundred thousand clones, approximately 82% of them singletons. The CDR3 has 12 residues. The germline V gene has CDR1 SEHNR and CDR2 FQNEAQ (reference sequence). Trimming took off 10 bases at V and 7 bases at J, with 14 bases between the two ends. The rearrangement uses TRBV7-9 and TRBJ2-1; D not certain. Sequenced input: peripheral blood. The receptor's source is a woman aged 50 to 60 with acute or convalescent COVID-19. CDR3 bases: TGTGCCACCATCAAAGTAAAAAATGAGCAGTTCTTC. The encoded protein is CATIKVKNEQFF.